The 14 T cell receptor beta chains reported below all come from one sample, sequenced in a study of shared clonotypes between healthy human individuals. Measured with immunoSEQ multiplex PCR; TCRdb has only the in-frame clones, and not every one. The table records fewer than 3 million clones, around 92% of them present only once. Sequencing used naive CD4+ T cells from PBMCs. Subset reported: CD45RA+ positively selected. The receptors were sampled from a man aged 18 to 29 in good health. Some clones in this sample may be carry-over from other donors' samples.

The V call is TRBV27, the J call TRBJ2-5; a possible D gene is TRBD2 (6 bases). Germline-derived CDR1 and CDR2 are MNHEY and SMNVEV (reference sequence). The CDR3 length is 12 residues. V was shortened by 6 bases and J by 9 bases, with 14 bases between the two germline ends. The CDR3 reads CASRQGLRSQYF. The CDR3 nucleotides are TGTGCCAGCAGACAAGGACTACGGTCCCAGTACTTC.

This sequence joins TRBV7-2 and TRBJ2-5, with no clear D. The CDR3 is 16 amino acids. The V and J ends lost 5 bases and 7 bases respectively, with 23 bases between them. The germline V gene has CDR1 SGHTA and CDR2 FQGNSA. CDR3 in amino acids: CASSTRLASVPATQYF. CDR3 bases: TGTGCCAGCAGCACCCGGTTGGCGTCGGTCCCGGCGACCCAGTACTTC.

V is TRBV30 and J is TRBJ2-1; the D gene is possibly TRBD2 (6 bases). The CDR3 runs to 14 residues. V shed 4 bases and J shed 6 bases, with 16 bases lying between them. From germline, CDR1 is GTSNPN and CDR2 SVGIG (reference sequence). CDR3 amino acids: CAWNTLAFFNEQFF. The CDR3, as DNA: TGTGCCTGGAATACACTAGCCTTTTTCAATGAGCAGTTCTTC.

The chain couples TRBV7-9 to TRBJ2-1, with 9 bases lining up with TRBD1. V lost 5 bases and J lost 4; bases outside the gene matches: 6. The V gene's germline CDR1 is SEHNR and CDR2 FQNEAQ (reference sequence). The CDR3 runs 15 residues. The DNA of the CDR3 is TGTGCCAGCAGCCTAACCGGGACAGGGTACAATGAGCAGTTCTTC. Translating gives CASSLTGTGYNEQFF.

The rearrangement joins TRBV6-6 to TRBJ1-2; D gene ambiguous. The CDR3 extends over 14 amino acids. Germline-derived CDR1 and CDR2 are MNHNY and SVGAGI (reference sequence). Trimming took off 6 bases at V and 2 bases at J, with 13 bases between the two ends. The CDR3 loop reads CASRPTVTNYGYTF. In DNA form, the CDR3 reads TGTGCCAGCAGACCCACCGTGACCAACTATGGCTACACCTTC.

The CDR3 DNA is TGTGCCAGCAGTTTGCACAGGGAGGTCTACGAGCAGTACTTC. This gives the protein CASSLHREVYEQYF. V is TRBV27 and J is TRBJ2-7, with D perhaps being TRBD1 or TRBD2 (6 bases each). The CDR3 extends over 14 amino acids. CDR1 and CDR2 (germline): MNHEY, SMNVEV (reference sequence). V shed 3 bases and J shed 3 bases, with 12 bases lying between them.

The chain employs TRBV10-3 and TRBJ2-5, with 7 bases aligning to TRBD2. V was clipped by 6 bases and J by 1 base; unmatched bases: 8. The CDR3 loop spans 15 amino acids. Germline CDR1 reads ENHRY; CDR2 reads SYGVKD. As DNA, the CDR3 is TGTGCCATCAGCGGGTTTAGCGGGTCCCAAGAGACCCAGTACTTC. This sequence encodes CAISGFSGSQETQYF.

The chain joins TRBV11-3 to TRBJ2-3; 13 bases map to TRBD2. The trim removed 3 bases at V and 2 bases at J, leaving 5 bases unmatched. Germline V gives CDR1 SGHNT, CDR2 YENEEA. The CDR3 has 17 residues. In nucleotides, the CDR3 is TGTGCCAGCAGCTTCAGGACTAGCGGGAGAGTCACAGATACGCAGTATTTT. It translates to CASSFRTSGRVTDTQYF.

The V call is TRBV5-1, the J call TRBJ2-7; the D gene is possibly TRBD2 (5 bases). The V end lost 2 bases, the J end lost 2 bases, and 14 bases lay between the germline ends. CDR3 length: 15 residues. Germline V gene lookup returns CDR1 SGHRS and CDR2 YFSETQ. The CDR3, as DNA: TGCGCCAGCAGCTTTGGGCTAGCACTAGCCTACGAGCAGTACTTC. Protein sequence: CASSFGLALAYEQYF.

This clone was recorded once. This chain uses TRBV7-9 with TRBJ2-1, with D perhaps TRBD2 (6 bases). The CDR3 contains 16 residues. The V gene lost 5 bases and the J gene lost 3 bases, with 17 bases spanning the gap. Germline-derived CDR1 and CDR2 are SEHNR and FQNEAQ (reference sequence). DNA for the CDR3: TGTGCCAGCAGCGTTAGGGACTCGCCTCACTACAATGAGCAGTTCTTC. Encoded protein: CASSVRDSPHYNEQFF. Looking up the rest from reference TRBV7-9 and TRBJ2-1 gives the full variable domain: DTGVSQNPRHKITKRGQNVTFRCDPISEHNRLYWYRQTLGQGPEFLTYFQNEAQLEKSRLLSDRFSAERPKGSFSTLEIQRTEQGDSAMYLCASSVRDSPHYNEQFFGPGTRLTVL.

The rearrangement uses TRBV7-9 and TRBJ2-2; 9 bases fit TRBD2. Germline CDR1 is SEHNR and CDR2 is FQNEAQ (reference sequence). The CDR3 length is 16 residues. After removal of 2 bases from V and 6 bases from J, the junction contained 7 bases not matched to a gene. The chain's CDR3 is CASSLSGRIWAGELFF. CDR3 nucleotides: TGTGCCAGCAGCTTAAGCGGGAGGATTTGGGCCGGGGAGCTGTTTTTT.

There are a few counts of this clone. V gene TRBV6-6 combines with J gene TRBJ1-5; no firm D call. Germline V gene lookup returns CDR1 MNHNY and CDR2 SVGAGI (reference sequence). This CDR3 is 14 amino acids long. Trimming took 4 bases from V and 2 from J, leaving 9 bases between them. The CDR3, as DNA: TGTGCCAGCAGTTTAGGTTCGGGCAATCAGCCCCAGCATTTT. Translation: CASSLGSGNQPQHF.

Notes on this clone: Other DNA sequences in this sample translate to the same CDR3. The rearrangement joins TRBV25-1 to TRBJ1-5; no clear D gene. Germline lookup yields CDR1 MGHDK and CDR2 SYGVNS. Trimming took off 3 bases at V and 0 bases at J, with 6 bases between the two ends. CDR3 length: 14 amino acids. CDR3 bases: TGTGCCAGCAGTGATCCCGCTAGCAATCAGCCCCAGCATTTT. This encodes CASSDPASNQPQHF.

The table lists this clone with a few counts. CDR3: CASSSWTGMISEAFF. CDR3 DNA sequence: TGTGCCAGCTCCTCTTGGACAGGGATGATCTCTGAAGCTTTCTTT. The V gene is TRBV2, the J gene TRBJ1-1; the match to TRBD1 covers 8 bases. V dropped 8 bases and J dropped 6; count of bases not matched to a gene: 14. This CDR3 region has 15 residues. CDR1 is SNHLY, CDR2 FYNNEI, per germline.